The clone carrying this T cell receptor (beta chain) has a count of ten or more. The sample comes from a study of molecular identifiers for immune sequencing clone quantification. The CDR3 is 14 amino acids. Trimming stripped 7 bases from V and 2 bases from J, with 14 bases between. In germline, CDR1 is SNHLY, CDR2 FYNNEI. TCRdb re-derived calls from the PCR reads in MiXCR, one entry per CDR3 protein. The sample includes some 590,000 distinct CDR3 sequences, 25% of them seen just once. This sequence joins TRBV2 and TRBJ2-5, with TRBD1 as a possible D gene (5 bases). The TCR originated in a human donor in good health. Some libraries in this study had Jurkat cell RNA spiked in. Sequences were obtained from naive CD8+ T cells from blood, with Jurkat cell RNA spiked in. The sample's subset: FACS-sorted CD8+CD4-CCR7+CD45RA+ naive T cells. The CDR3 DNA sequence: TGTGCCAGCATAGGGGCAACCGCTCAAGAGACCCAGTACTTC. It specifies CASIGATAQETQYF.